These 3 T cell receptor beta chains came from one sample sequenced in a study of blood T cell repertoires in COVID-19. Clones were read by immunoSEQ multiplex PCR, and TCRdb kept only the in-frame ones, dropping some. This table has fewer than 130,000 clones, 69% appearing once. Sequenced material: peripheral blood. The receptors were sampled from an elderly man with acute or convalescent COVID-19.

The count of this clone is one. The CDR3: CASSLDRAYEQFF. The CDR3 region has the DNA TGTGCCAGTAGTTTGGACAGGGCTTATGAGCAGTTCTTC. The chain joins TRBV19 to TRBJ2-1; 8 bases map to TRBD1. From germline, CDR1 is LNHDA and CDR2 SQIVND (reference sequence). The CDR3 totals 13 residues. J lost 8 bases, V lost 5 bases, and 5 bases had no gene match.

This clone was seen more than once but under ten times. In DNA, the CDR3 is TGTGCCAGCAGCTCCGACAGGGCATCTGGAAACACCATATATTTT. Translation: CASSSDRASGNTIYF. This chain joins TRBV7-9 and TRBJ1-3; 7 positions match TRBD1. Germline CDR1 is SEHNR and CDR2 is FQNEAQ (reference sequence). V was pared by 4 bases and J by 1 base, with 4 bases of the junction left unmatched. The CDR3 is made up of 15 amino acids.

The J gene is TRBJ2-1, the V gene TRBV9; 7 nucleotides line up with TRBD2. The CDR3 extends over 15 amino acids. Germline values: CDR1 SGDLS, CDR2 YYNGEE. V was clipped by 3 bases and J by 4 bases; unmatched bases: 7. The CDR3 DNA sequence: TGTGCCAGCAGCGAGGGGACTACACTATACAATGAGCAGTTCTTC. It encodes CASSEGTTLYNEQFF.